The 5 T cell receptor beta chains in this list originate from one sample, sequenced in a study of graft-versus-host responses after intestinal transplantation. The table came from immunoSEQ multiplex PCR; TCRdb's copy has only in-frame clones and leaves some out. The top ten clones hold roughly 0.72% of a sample with tens of thousands of clones, 80% to 95% of them seen once. This specimen was PBMCs, taken 98 days after intestinal transplantation. The receptors originated from a human patient who received an intestinal transplant, so some T cells may come from the graft donor.

This chain connects TRBV28 to TRBJ2-7, with D possibly being TRBD2 (6 bases). V was cut by 4 bases and J by 1 base, with 29 bases left in between. The germline gives CDR1 MDHEN, CDR2 SYDVKM. The CDR3 consists of 20 residues. CDR3 loop: CASSYTRMAGNPQLSYEQYF. The DNA for the CDR3 is TGTGCCAGCAGTTACACCCGGATGGCGGGAAACCCTCAGTTGTCCTACGAGCAGTACTTC.

The chain has TRBV9 and TRBJ2-3; tentatively, D is TRBD1 or TRBD2 (5 bases each). The CDR3 length is 14 residues. Germline CDR1 SGDLS, CDR2 YYNGEE. V was clipped by 4 bases and J by 0 bases, with 9 bases between them. The CDR3 is CASSLWDSTDTQYF. The CDR3 nucleotides are TGTGCCAGCAGCTTGTGGGACAGCACAGATACGCAGTATTTT.

V is TRBV28 and J is TRBJ2-7; D tentatively reads TRBD1 or TRBD2 (6 bases each). V lost 6 bases, J lost 3 bases, and 12 bases lay in between. The CDR3 is 13 amino acids. Germline values: CDR1 MDHEN, CDR2 SYDVKM. In nucleotides, the CDR3 is TGTGCCAGCAGAAGAGGAGGGGGCTACGAGCAGTACTTC. This codes for CASRRGGGYEQYF.

This clone was observed a single time. The chain couples TRBV7-3 to TRBJ2-2; D is perhaps TRBD2 (7 bases). The ends were cut back, 5 bases at V and 3 bases at J, with 16 bases in the middle. Germline V gene data show CDR1 as SGHTA and CDR2 as FQGTGA. This CDR3 is 16 amino acids long. DNA of the CDR3: TGTGCCAGCAGCCTCGCGGGGGCGGCGTACACCGGGGAGCTGTTTTTT. Its protein product is CASSLAGAAYTGELFF. Together with reference TRBV7-3 and TRBJ2-2, the CDR3 gives the full variable domain: GAGVSQTPSNKVTEKGKYVELRCDPISGHTALYWYRQSLGQGPEFLIYFQGTGAADDSGLPNDRFFAVRPEGSVSTLKIQRTERGDSAVYLCASSLAGAAYTGELFFGEGSRLTVL.

V and J are TRBV6-1 and TRBJ2-2, with 7 bases identical to TRBD2. V shed 0 bases, J shed 4 bases, and the junction held 2 bases outside the gene matches. Germline CDR1 reads MNHNS; CDR2 reads SASEGT. This CDR3 has 15 amino acids. CDR3 sequence: CASSEAAGATGELFF. The CDR3 region has the DNA TGTGCCAGCAGTGAAGCGGCGGGAGCCACCGGGGAGCTGTTTTTT.